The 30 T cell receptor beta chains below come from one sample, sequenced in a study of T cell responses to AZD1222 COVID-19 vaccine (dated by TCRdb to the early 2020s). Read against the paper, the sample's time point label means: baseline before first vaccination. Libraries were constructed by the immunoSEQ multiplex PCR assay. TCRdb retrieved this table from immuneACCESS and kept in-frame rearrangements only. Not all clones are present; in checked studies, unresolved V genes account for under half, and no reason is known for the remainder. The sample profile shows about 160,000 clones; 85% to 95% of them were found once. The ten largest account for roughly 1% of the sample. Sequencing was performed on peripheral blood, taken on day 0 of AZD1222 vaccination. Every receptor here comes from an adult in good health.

The chain's CDR3 is CATSRAPPRAGDEQYF. The CDR3 DNA reads as TGTGCCACCAGCAGAGCCCCCCCGAGGGCGGGCGACGAGCAGTACTTC. The chain employs TRBV15 and TRBJ2-7, with a possible D match to TRBD2 (5 bases). The CDR3 has 16 amino acids. The V end was cut by 1 base, the J end by 5 bases, with 18 bases between. The germline V gene has CDR1 LNHNV and CDR2 YYDKDF (reference sequence).

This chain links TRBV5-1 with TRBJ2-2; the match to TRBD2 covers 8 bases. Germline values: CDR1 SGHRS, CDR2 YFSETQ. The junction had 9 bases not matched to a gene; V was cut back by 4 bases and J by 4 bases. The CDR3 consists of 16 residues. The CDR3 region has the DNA TGCGCCAGCAGCCCGACCGGACTAGCCCGCACCGGGGAGCTGTTTTTT. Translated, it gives CASSPTGLARTGELFF.

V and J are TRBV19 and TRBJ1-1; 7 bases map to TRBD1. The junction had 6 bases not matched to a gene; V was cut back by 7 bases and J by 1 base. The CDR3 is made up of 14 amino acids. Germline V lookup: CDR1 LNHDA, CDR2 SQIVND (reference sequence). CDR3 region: CASTKGQPNTEAFF. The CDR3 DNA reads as TGTGCCAGTACCAAGGGACAGCCGAACACTGAAGCTTTCTTT. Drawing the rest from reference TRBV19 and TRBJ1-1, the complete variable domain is DGGITQSPKYLFRKEGQNVTLSCEQNLNHDAMYWYRQDPGQGLRLIYYSQIVNDFQKGDIAEGYSVSREKKESFPLTVTSAQKNPTAFYLCASTKGQPNTEAFFGQGTRLTVV.

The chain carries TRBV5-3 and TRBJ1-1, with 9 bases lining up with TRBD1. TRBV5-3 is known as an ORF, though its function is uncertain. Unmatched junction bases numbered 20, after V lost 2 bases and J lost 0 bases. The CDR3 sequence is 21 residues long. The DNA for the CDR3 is TGTGCCAGAAGCTTTTGTACCGGGACAGGGACCCCACCCCTTATGAACACTGAAGCTTTCTTT. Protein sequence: CARSFCTGTGTPPLMNTEAFF.

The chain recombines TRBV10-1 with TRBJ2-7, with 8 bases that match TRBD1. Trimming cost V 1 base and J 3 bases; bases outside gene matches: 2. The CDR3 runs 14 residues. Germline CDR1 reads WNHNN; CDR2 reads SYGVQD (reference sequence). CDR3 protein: CASSEFGQGYEQYF. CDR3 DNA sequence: TGCGCCAGCAGTGAGTTTGGACAGGGCTACGAGCAGTACTTC.

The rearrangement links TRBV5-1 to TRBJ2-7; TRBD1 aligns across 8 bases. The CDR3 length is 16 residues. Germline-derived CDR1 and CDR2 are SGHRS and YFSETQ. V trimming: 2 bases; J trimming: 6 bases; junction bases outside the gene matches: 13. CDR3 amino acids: CASSFGTGQVRLEQYF. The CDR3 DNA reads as TGCGCCAGCAGCTTCGGAACGGGACAGGTCCGGCTCGAGCAGTACTTC.

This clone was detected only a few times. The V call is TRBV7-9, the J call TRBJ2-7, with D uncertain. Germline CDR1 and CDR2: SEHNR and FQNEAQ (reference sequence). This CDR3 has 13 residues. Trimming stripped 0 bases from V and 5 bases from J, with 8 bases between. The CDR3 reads CASSLAFYHEQYF. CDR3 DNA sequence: TGTGCCAGCAGCTTAGCGTTTTACCACGAGCAGTACTTC.

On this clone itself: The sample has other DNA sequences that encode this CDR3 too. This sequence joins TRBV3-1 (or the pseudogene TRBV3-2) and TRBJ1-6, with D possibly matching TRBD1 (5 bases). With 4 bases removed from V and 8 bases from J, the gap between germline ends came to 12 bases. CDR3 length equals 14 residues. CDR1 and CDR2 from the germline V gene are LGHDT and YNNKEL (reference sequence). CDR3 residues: CASSLRGGDSPLHF. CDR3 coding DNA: TGTGCCAGCAGCCTTCGTGGGGGAGATTCACCCCTCCACTTT.

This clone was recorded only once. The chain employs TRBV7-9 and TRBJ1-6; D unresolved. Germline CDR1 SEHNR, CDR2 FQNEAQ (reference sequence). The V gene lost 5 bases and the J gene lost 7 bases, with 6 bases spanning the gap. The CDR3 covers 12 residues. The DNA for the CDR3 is TGTGCCAGCAGCCCCGCCAATTCACCCCTCCACTTT. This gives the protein CASSPANSPLHF.

The CDR3 DNA follows: TGCGCCAGCAGTGAGTCGACGTTTTTTGGGGATGGCTACACCTTC. This encodes CASSESTFFGDGYTF. The chain links TRBV10-2 to TRBJ1-2; the D is unclear. The CDR3 loop spans 15 amino acids. Trimming took 0 bases from V and 6 from J, leaving 14 bases between them. Germline CDR1 reads WSHSY; CDR2 reads SAAADI.

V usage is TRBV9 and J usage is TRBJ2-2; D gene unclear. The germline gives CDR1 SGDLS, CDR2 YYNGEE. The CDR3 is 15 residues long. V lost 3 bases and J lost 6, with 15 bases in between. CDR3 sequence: CASSEFGQRAGELFF. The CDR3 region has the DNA TGTGCCAGCAGCGAATTCGGTCAGAGAGCCGGGGAGCTGTTTTTT.

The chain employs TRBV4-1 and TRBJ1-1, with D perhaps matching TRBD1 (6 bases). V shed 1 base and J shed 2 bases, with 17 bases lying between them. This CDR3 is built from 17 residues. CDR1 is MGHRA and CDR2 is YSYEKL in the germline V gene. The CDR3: CASSQVYLGQLNTEAFF. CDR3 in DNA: TGCGCCAGCAGCCAAGTCTACCTAGGACAGCTTAACACTGAAGCTTTCTTT.

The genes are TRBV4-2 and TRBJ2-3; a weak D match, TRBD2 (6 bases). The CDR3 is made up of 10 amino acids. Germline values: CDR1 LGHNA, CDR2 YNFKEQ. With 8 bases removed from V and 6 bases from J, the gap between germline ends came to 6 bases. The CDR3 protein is CASGGDTQYF. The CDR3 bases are TGTGCCAGCGGGGGGGATACGCAGTATTTT.

The DNA for the CDR3 is TGCGCCAGCAGCCCAAGAAAACAAACAACTAATGAAAAACTGTTTTTT. It encodes CASSPRKQTTNEKLFF. The J gene is TRBJ1-4, the V gene TRBV4-1; D not resolved. Trimming left V 4 bases short and J 0 bases short, with 12 bases between. This CDR3 comprises 16 residues. Germline V lookup: CDR1 MGHRA, CDR2 YSYEKL.

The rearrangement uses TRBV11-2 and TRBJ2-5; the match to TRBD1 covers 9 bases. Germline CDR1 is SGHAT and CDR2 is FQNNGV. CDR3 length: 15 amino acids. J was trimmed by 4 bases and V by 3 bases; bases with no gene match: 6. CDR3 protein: CASSLERTGVETQYF. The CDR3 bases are TGTGCCAGCAGCTTGGAGAGGACAGGGGTAGAGACCCAGTACTTC.

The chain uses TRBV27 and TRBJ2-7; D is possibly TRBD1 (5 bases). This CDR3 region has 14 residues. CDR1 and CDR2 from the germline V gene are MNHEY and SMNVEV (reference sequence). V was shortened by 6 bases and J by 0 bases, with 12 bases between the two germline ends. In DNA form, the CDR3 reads TGTGCCAGCAGCTCACCGGACACCTCCTACGAGCAGTACTTC. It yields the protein CASSSPDTSYEQYF.

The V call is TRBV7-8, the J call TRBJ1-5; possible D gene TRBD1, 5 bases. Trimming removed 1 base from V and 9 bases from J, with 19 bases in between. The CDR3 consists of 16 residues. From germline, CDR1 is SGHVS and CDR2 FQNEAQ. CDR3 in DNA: TGTGCCAGCAGCTTAGAAAGTCGGGGCCTAAGCCCGCCCCAGCATTTT. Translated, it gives CASSLESRGLSPPQHF.

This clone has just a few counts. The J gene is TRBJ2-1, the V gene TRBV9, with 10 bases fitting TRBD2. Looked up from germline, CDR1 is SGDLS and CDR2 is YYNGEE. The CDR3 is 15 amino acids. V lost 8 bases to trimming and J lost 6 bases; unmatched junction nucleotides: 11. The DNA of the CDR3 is TGTGCCAGTAACGCCGGGACTAGCGAGATCAATGAGCAGTTCTTC. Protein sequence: CASNAGTSEINEQFF.

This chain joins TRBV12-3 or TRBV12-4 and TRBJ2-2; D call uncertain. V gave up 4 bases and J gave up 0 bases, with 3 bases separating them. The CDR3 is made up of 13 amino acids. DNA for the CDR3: TGTGCCAGCAGTTCTACGAACACCGGGGAGCTGTTTTTT. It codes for CASSSTNTGELFF.

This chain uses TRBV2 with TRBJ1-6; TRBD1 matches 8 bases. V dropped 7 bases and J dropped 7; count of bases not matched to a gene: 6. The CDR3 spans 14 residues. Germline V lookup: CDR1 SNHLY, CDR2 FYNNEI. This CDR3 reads CASNLGQGNSPLHF. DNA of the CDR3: TGTGCCAGCAACCTTGGACAGGGAAATTCACCCCTCCACTTT.

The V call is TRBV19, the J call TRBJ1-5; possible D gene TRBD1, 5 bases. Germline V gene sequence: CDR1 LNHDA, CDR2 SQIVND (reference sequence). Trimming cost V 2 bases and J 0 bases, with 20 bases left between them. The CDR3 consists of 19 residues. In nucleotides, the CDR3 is TGTGCCAGTAGTATACCCCTGGGCAGGGCCGAATATAGCAATCAGCCCCAGCATTTT. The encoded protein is CASSIPLGRAEYSNQPQHF. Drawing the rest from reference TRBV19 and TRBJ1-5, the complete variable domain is DGGITQSPKYLFRKEGQNVTLSCEQNLNHDAMYWYRQDPGQGLRLIYYSQIVNDFQKGDIAEGYSVSREKKESFPLTVTSAQKNPTAFYLCASSIPLGRAEYSNQPQHFGDGTRLSIL.

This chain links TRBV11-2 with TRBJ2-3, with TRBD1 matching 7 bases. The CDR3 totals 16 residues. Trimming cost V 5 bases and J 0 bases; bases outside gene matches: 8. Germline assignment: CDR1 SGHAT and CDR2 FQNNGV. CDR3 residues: CASSPRQGPSTDTQYF. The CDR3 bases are TGTGCCAGCAGCCCCCGACAGGGCCCGAGCACAGATACGCAGTATTTT.

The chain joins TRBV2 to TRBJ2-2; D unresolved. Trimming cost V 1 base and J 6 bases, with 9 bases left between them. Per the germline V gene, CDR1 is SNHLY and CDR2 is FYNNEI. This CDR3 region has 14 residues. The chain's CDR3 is CASSEVTVSGELFF. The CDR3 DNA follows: TGTGCCAGCAGTGAAGTGACGGTTTCCGGGGAGCTGTTTTTT. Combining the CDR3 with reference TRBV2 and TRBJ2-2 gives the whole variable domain EPEVTQTPSHQVTQMGQEVILRCVPISNHLYFYWYRQILGQKVEFLVSFYNNEISEKSEIFDDQFSVERPDGSNFTLKIRSTKLEDSAMYFCASSEVTVSGELFFGEGSRLTVL.

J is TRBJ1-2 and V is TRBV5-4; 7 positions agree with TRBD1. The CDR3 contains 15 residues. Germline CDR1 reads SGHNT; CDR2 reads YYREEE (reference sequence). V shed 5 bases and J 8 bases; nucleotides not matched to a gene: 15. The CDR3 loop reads CASRFFSRGLEGYTF. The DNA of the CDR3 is TGTGCCAGCAGGTTCTTCTCCAGGGGGTTGGAAGGCTACACCTTC.

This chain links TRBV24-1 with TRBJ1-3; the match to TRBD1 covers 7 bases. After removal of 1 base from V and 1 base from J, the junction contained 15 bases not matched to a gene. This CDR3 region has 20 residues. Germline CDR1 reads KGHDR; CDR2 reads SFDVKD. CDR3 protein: CATSDFRTGVRAASGNTIYF. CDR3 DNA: TGTGCCACCAGTGATTTCCGAACAGGGGTGAGAGCGGCGTCTGGAAACACCATATATTTT.

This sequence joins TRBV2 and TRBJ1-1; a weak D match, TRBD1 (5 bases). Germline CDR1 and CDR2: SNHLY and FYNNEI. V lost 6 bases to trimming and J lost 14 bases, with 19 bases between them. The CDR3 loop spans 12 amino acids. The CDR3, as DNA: TGTGCCAGCAGAGTCGGGACGGCAGTGAGGTTCTTT. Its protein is CASRVGTAVRFF.

CDR3 in DNA: TGTGCCAGCAGCCAATGGGGAGGGAGAAGCACTGAAGCTTTCTTT. Residues: CASSQWGGRSTEAFF. This rearrangement joins TRBV14 to TRBJ1-1, with no clear D. V was clipped by 2 bases and J by 4 bases, with 14 bases between them. CDR1 SGHDN and CDR2 FVKESK come from the germline V gene. The CDR3 sequence is 15 residues long.

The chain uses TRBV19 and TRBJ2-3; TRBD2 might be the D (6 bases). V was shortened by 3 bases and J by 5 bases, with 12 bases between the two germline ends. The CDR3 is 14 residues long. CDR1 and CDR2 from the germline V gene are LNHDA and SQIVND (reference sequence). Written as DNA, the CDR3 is TGTGCCAGTAGTATTCGGAGGGTGATAGATACGCAGTATTTT. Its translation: CASSIRRVIDTQYF.

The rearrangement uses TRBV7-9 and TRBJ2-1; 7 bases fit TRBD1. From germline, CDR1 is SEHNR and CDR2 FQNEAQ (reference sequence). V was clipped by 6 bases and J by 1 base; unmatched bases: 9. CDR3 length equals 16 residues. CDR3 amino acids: CASRGLRDSSYNEQFF. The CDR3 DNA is TGTGCCAGCAGGGGCCTCAGGGACAGTTCCTACAATGAGCAGTTCTTC.

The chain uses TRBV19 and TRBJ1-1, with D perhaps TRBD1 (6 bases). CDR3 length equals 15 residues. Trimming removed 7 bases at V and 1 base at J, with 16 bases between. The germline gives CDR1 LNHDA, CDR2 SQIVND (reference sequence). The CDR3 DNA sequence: TGTGCCAGTACCATCTTTTGGGGGCGGAACACTGAAGCTTTCTTT. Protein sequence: CASTIFWGRNTEAFF.